This TCR beta chain was obtained from a study of response to subunit inactivated influenza vaccine. Only a few counts were recorded for this clonotype. In TCRdb, the RT-PCR reads were re-called with MiXCR into one record per CDR3 protein. The sample contains about 500,000 distinct CDR3 sequences, approximately 7.3% of which appear only once. Germline trimming cut 6 bases from V and 6 bases from J; bases unmatched to any gene: 16. CDR3 length: 17 amino acids. The sequence was collected from a man between 45 and 75 years old who received an inactivated influenza vaccine. V usage is TRBV12-3 or TRBV12-4 and J usage is TRBJ2-1; TRBD2 aligns across 8 bases. The starting material was PBMCs from blood, obtained around 25 months after vaccination. The CDR3 spells CASSSPGSGVRSNEQFF. The CDR3 nucleotides are TGTGCCAGCAGCTCCCCGGGTAGCGGGGTAAGATCCAATGAGCAGTTCTTC.